What follows is one T cell receptor beta chain and its context. What this receptor recognizes is not known. The input lacks base qualities; no much larger clone sits a single base away. These data are taken from a study of T cell responses to AZD1222 COVID-19 vaccine (dated by TCRdb to the early 2020s). As for the study more broadly: TCR sequencing was performed for 230 to 250 trial participants, of whom 200 to 210 were given two doses of AZD1222 and around 25 were given two doses of MenACWY control vaccine. Trial participants were enrolled by age into subgroups of 18-55, 56-69 and 70-plus years, and roughly 160, 29 and 62 TCR-sequenced participants, respectively, were included in these subgroups.

Interpreted using the paper, the time point label stands for: about 28 days (+/-7) after the second vaccine dose. Because spike-specific TCR depth and breadth did not differ between the two schedules, AZD1222 recipients who got a second dose at roughly 4 weeks were pooled with those who got a second dose at roughly 12 weeks. Vaccinee samples were obtained from the UK trials COV001 and COV002, which included a single-blind randomized controlled phase 2/3 trial of AZD1222 (ChAdOx1 nCoV-19) in healthy adults. For TCRbeta chain sequencing, PBMC samples were collected from trial participants at day 0 and at day 28 after the second dose. The CDR3 regions of human TCRbeta chains were analyzed by immunosequencing. Turning to the authors' computational methods: Repertoire TCRs were matched against a reference library of SARS-CoV-2-specific TCRs generated with the MIRA antigen-specificity platform. Breadth was defined as the fraction of unique TCRs that were SARS-CoV-2-associated, and depth was defined as the fraction of total T cells that were SARS-CoV-2-associated. Using the MIRA data, each spike-specific TCR was assigned both to the spike region to which the TCR was reactive and to a CD4 or CD8 class. Log10-transformed breadth and depth values were compared by one-way ANOVA with Sidak's multiple comparisons tests. Sourced from immuneACCESS, this table was stored by TCRdb with only in-frame sequences that have V and J called. A share of the clones is absent; for the studies checked, an unresolved V gene accounts for under half, and the remainder has no known explanation. V, J and clone size were drawn from that table, and D and trimming were deduced from the DNA. A total of roughly 96,000 clones appear in this sample, more than 75% of them only once. Clones ranked in the top ten supply about 12% of the sample.

What the research found in general, with its limitations: No day 14 peak-response samples were available, so repertoires were characterized only after the peak T cell response. Most participants were white British and females outnumbered males, and the authors suggested that clonal diversity may have been underestimated. The vaccine-associated CD4 TCRs covered the entire spike protein, and the dominant responses fell in regions 160-218 and 743-854. A significant rise in spike-specific TCR breadth and depth was observed after two AZD1222 doses relative to day 0 and relative to MenACWY recipients. In the small 56-69-year group, the increase in depth fell short of significance, most likely because of low power. Only five to seven AZD1222 recipients were SARS-CoV-2 seropositive at baseline, limiting conclusions about previously exposed vaccinees. Reportedly, almost half of the unique spike-specific TCRs recognized epitopes lying outside the regions that are mutated in the B.1.351 and B.1.1.7 variants.

The CDR3 sequence holds 15 residues, the cysteine and phenylalanine included. Kept here is only the CDR3 DNA, which spans 45 bases and is read in frame from base 1. Reading the germline V gene (reference sequence) gives CDR1 LGHDT and CDR2 YNNKEL. V is cut back by 4 bases and J by 10 bases, with 10 bases in the junction unmatched. This chain is built from TRBV3-1 (or the pseudogene TRBV3-2) and TRBJ1-6, and 7 junction bases match TRBD1. The clonotype was recovered from an adult who received the AZD1222 COVID-19 vaccine. Material: peripheral blood, obtained 28 days after the second AZD1222 dose. The encoded CDR3 is CASSRTTGDRSPLHF. The sequence in DNA is TGTGCCAGCAGCCGTACTACAGGGGATAGATCACCCCTCCACTTT.